What follows are 10 T cell receptor beta chains derived from one specimen sequenced in a study of shared clonotypes between healthy human individuals. Method: immunoSEQ multiplex PCR; TCRdb's copy keeps in-frame clones and lacks some. The sample has roughly 700,000 clones, under 80% seen once; the top ten hold more than 1.5%. Input material: memory CD4+ T cells sorted from blood. This sample's subset: CD45RA-negative fraction. These receptor sequences come from a woman younger than 45 in good health.

The genes are TRBV27 and TRBJ1-3; no clear D. The ends were cut back, 3 bases at V and 0 bases at J, with 6 bases in the middle. Looked up from germline, CDR1 is MNHEY and CDR2 is SMNVEV (reference sequence). The CDR3 length is 14 residues. CDR3 loop: CASSFSDSGNTIYF. DNA for the CDR3: TGTGCCAGCAGTTTTTCCGACTCTGGAAACACCATATATTTT.

This chain connects TRBV28 to TRBJ1-2, with 7 bases matching TRBD1. This CDR3 is 13 amino acids long. V lost 6 bases and J lost 3; bases outside the gene matches: 4. From germline, CDR1 is MDHEN and CDR2 SYDVKM. As DNA, the CDR3 is TGTGCCAGCAGCGGGACAGTTTACTATGGCTACACCTTC. It translates to CASSGTVYYGYTF.

The table lists this clone with a few counts. The CDR3: CASSLDLGRRNGYTF. CDR3 coding DNA: TGTGCCAGCAGCTTAGATTTGGGACGGAGGAATGGCTACACCTTC. This chain uses TRBV11-2 with TRBJ1-2; TRBD1 might be the D (5 bases). The germline V and J ends were trimmed by 0 bases and 6 bases, with 14 bases remaining between them. The CDR3 extends over 15 amino acids. Germline V CDR1 and CDR2: SGHAT, FQNNGV. The complete variable domain, with remaining parts taken from reference TRBV11-2 and TRBJ1-2, reads EAGVAQSPRYKIIEKRQSVAFWCNPISGHATLYWYQQILGQGPKLLIQFQNNGVVDDSQLPKDRFSAERLKGVDSTLKIQPAKLEDSAVYLCASSLDLGRRNGYTFGSGTRLTVV.

The table lists this clone with a count of one. The chain couples TRBV28 to TRBJ1-5; no definite D call. CDR1 is MDHEN, CDR2 SYDVKM, per germline. The CDR3 consists of 12 residues. Trimming stripped 7 bases from V and 3 bases from J, with 7 bases between. DNA for the CDR3: TGTGCCAGCACCCAGACCAATCAGCCCCAGCATTTT. Encoded protein: CASTQTNQPQHF.

The CDR3 reads CAWNDKQNSNEQFF. Written as DNA, the CDR3 is TGTGCCTGGAATGATAAACAGAATAGCAATGAGCAGTTCTTC. The chain combines TRBV30 with TRBJ2-1; D gene ambiguous. Trimming stripped 4 bases from V and 6 bases from J, with 16 bases between. Looked up from germline, CDR1 is GTSNPN and CDR2 is SVGIG (reference sequence). This CDR3 is 14 amino acids long.

This clone was recorded only once. This chain joins TRBV2 and TRBJ1-3, with D hard to call. Germline CDR1 reads SNHLY; CDR2 reads FYNNEI. V shed 3 bases and J shed 2 bases, with 8 bases lying between them. The CDR3 covers 14 residues. The CDR3: CASSDKMTGNTIYF. The CDR3 DNA reads as TGTGCCAGCAGTGATAAGATGACTGGAAACACCATATATTTT.

DNA of the CDR3: TGTGCCAGCAGCAACCGGACTAGCGGGAAGTTGGGGCAGTACTTC. As protein: CASSNRTSGKLGQYF. V is TRBV7-6 and J is TRBJ2-7, with 12 bases fitting TRBD2. CDR3 length: 15 residues. CDR1 and CDR2 (germline): SGHVS, FNYEAQ. The junction had 11 bases not matched to a gene; V was cut back by 5 bases and J by 9 bases.

The rearrangement links TRBV19 to TRBJ2-2; no clear D. V lost 2 bases, J lost 1 base, and 11 bases lay in between. The length of the CDR3 is 16 residues. CDR1 is LNHDA, CDR2 SQIVND, per germline (reference sequence). This CDR3 is CASSILGSLNTGELFF. The CDR3 nucleotides are TGTGCCAGTAGTATATTGGGATCGTTGAACACCGGGGAGCTGTTTTTT.

DNA of the CDR3: TGCGCCAGCAGCCAAGGTCTAGCGTCGAGCTCCTACAATGAGCAGTTCTTC. Translation: CASSQGLASSSYNEQFF. This chain connects TRBV4-1 to TRBJ2-1; a possible D gene is TRBD2 (6 bases). The CDR3 loop spans 17 amino acids. Trimming cost V 1 base and J 0 bases, with 13 bases left between them. The germline V gene has CDR1 MGHRA and CDR2 YSYEKL.

The V call is TRBV25-1, the J call TRBJ2-4, with D perhaps TRBD1 (6 bases). The CDR3 sequence is 18 residues long. The germline CDR1 and CDR2 sequences are MGHDK and SYGVNS. Trimming took 1 base from V and 5 from J, leaving 21 bases between them. The CDR3 region is CASSESRAQGTFQNIQYF. The CDR3 DNA is TGTGCCAGCAGTGAATCAAGGGCGCAGGGGACGTTCCAAAACATTCAGTACTTC.